Listed below are T cell receptor beta chains from one sample, sequenced in a study of CD8 T cells in Susac syndrome. TCRdb fed the immunoSEQ multiplex PCR reads into MiXCR, producing one record per CDR3 protein. Of 25,000 to 35,000 distinct CDR3 sequences in the sample, 94% were seen once. The sequencing input was CD8+ T cells from PBMCs. These receptors were taken from a human donor in good health. Both conserved end residues are part of each CDR3. The D gene is left open where the match is weak. Rows give clone size only sometimes, using once, few, many, or a class for an expanded clone.

J,D,V,size,length,CDR3,DNA
TRBJ2-1,NA,TRBV2,NA,13,CASSLEVVNEQFF,TGTGCCAGCTCCCTGGAGGTGGTCAATGAGCAGTTCTTC
TRBJ2-5,TRBD2,TRBV6-5,NA,15,CASSYSGGVQETQYF,TGTGCCAGCAGTTACTCGGGGGGGGTCCAAGAGACCCAGTACTTC
TRBJ2-7,NA,TRBV3-1,NA,15,CASSQDLGARGEQYF,TGTGCCAGCAGCCAAGATCTGGGGGCGCGCGGCGAGCAGTACTTC
TRBJ1-1,NA,TRBV6-5,NA,15,CASSDPIGGDTEAFF,TGTGCCAGCAGTGACCCGATTGGAGGGGACACTGAAGCTTTCTTT
TRBJ1-5,TRBD1,TRBV3-1,NA,19,CASSQDPLGGTGVNQPQHF,TGTGCCAGCAGCCAAGATCCGTTAGGAGGGACAGGGGTCAATCAGCCCCAGCATTTT
TRBJ2-1,TRBD1,TRBV4-3,NA,16,CASSHPRDSSYNEQFF,TGCGCCAGCAGCCACCCCCGGGACAGTTCCTACAATGAGCAGTTCTTC
TRBJ2-2,TRBD1,TRBV11-2,once,20,CASSLRTRTGARSGTGELFF,TGTGCCAGCAGCTTACGTACACGGACAGGGGCTAGATCGGGCACCGGGGAGCTGTTTTTT
TRBJ1-2,TRBD1,TRBV12-3/TRBV12-4,NA,13,CASTLQGPNGYTF,TGTGCCAGCACCTTACAGGGGCCCAATGGCTACACCTTC
TRBJ2-1,TRBD2,TRBV2,NA,10,CASGGRGQFF,TGTGCCAGCGGCGGGAGGGGGCAGTTCTTC
TRBJ2-1,TRBD1,TRBV6-4,NA,14,CASSAGGDYNEQFF,TGTGCCAGCAGTGCAGGGGGCGACTACAATGAGCAGTTCTTC
TRBJ2-7,TRBD1,TRBV4-3,NA,14,CASSPQGTGYEQYF,TGCGCCAGCAGCCCCCAAGGGACAGGCTACGAGCAGTACTTC
TRBJ1-1,NA,TRBV27,NA,13,CASRTGLNTEAFF,TGTGCCAGCAGAACAGGCTTGAACACTGAAGCTTTCTTT
TRBJ1-1,NA,TRBV7-9,NA,13,CASSPRWGTEAFF,TGTGCCAGCAGCCCTAGGTGGGGCACTGAAGCTTTCTTT
TRBJ2-2,TRBD2,TRBV6-1,NA,19,CASSEMGTSGVTNTGELFF,TGTGCCAGCAGTGAAATGGGGACCAGCGGGGTTACGAACACCGGGGAGCTGTTTTTT
TRBJ2-1,NA,TRBV6-2/TRBV6-3,few,12,CASSYSYNEQFF,TGTGCCAGCAGTTACTCCTACAATGAGCAGTTCTTC
TRBJ2-7,NA,TRBV7-9,NA,12,CASVDYSYEQYF,TGTGCCAGCGTGGATTACTCCTACGAGCAGTACTTC
TRBJ2-7,NA,TRBV4-3,NA,15,CASSQGAGTSYEQYF,TGCGCCAGCAGCCAGGGCGCCGGGACCTCCTACGAGCAGTACTTC
TRBJ2-2,TRBD1,TRBV19,once,13,CAIGQGNTGELFF,TGTGCCATCGGACAGGGGAACACCGGGGAGCTGTTTTTT
TRBJ2-5,NA,TRBV6-2/TRBV6-3,NA,14,CASSYFPSQETQYF,TGTGCCAGCAGTTACTTCCCTAGTCAAGAGACCCAGTACTTC
TRBJ2-3,NA,TRBV13,NA,16,CASSPPLGEARDTQYF,TGTGCCAGCAGCCCGCCCCTGGGAGAGGCCCGGGATACGCAGTATTTT
TRBJ2-3,TRBD2,TRBV6-4,NA,15,CASSEERGGTDTQYF,TGTGCCAGCAGTGAAGAGCGGGGGGGCACAGATACGCAGTATTTT
TRBJ2-7,TRBD2,TRBV27,NA,15,CASSLSGGGVYEQYF,TGTGCCAGCAGTTTATCCGGCGGGGGGGTCTACGAGCAGTACTTC
TRBJ1-1,NA,TRBV21-1,NA,16,CASSELHVGGNTEAFF,TGTGCCAGCAGCGAACTCCATGTTGGGGGGAACACTGAAGCTTTCTTT
TRBJ1-2,NA,TRBV7-2,NA,14,CASSLGPAGYGYTF,TGTGCCAGCAGCTTAGGCCCCGCGGGCTATGGCTACACCTTC
TRBJ2-3,NA,TRBV6-2/TRBV6-3,NA,14,CASSYTKHTDTQYF,TGTGCCAGCAGCTATACTAAACACACAGATACGCAGTATTTT
TRBJ2-1,NA,TRBV7-6,NA,16,CASSDSGGAAYNEQFF,TGTGCCAGCAGCGATTCTGGGGGGGCCGCCTACAATGAGCAGTTCTTC
TRBJ1-1,NA,TRBV19,NA,12,CASARINTEAFF,TGTGCCAGCGCACGGATTAACACTGAAGCTTTCTTT
TRBJ1-1,TRBD1,TRBV7-2,NA,17,CASSRMQGAPMDTGAFF,TGTGCCAGCAGCCGGATGCAGGGGGCTCCGATGGACACTGGAGCTTTCTTT
TRBJ2-5,NA,TRBV7-6,NA,14,CASSPRKGGETQYF,TGTGCCAGCAGCCCCCGTAAAGGGGGTGAGACCCAGTACTTC
TRBJ2-1,TRBD1,TRBV9,NA,15,CASSVMGQGYNEQFF,TGTGCCAGCAGCGTAATGGGACAGGGCTACAATGAGCAGTTCTTC
TRBJ2-1,NA,TRBV7-2,NA,13,CASSLTNHNEQFF,TGTGCCAGCAGCTTGACAAACCACAATGAGCAGTTCTTC
TRBJ1-5,NA,TRBV7-2,once,14,CASSSQGGRQPQHF,TGTGCCAGCAGCTCTCAGGGTGGCCGGCAGCCCCAGCATTTT
TRBJ2-6,NA,TRBV4-3,NA,16,CASSPSAGDLLNVLTF,TGCGCCAGCAGCCCCTCGGCGGGCGATCTTCTCAACGTCCTGACTTTC
TRBJ2-1,TRBD1,TRBV7-2,NA,13,CASSTDRVGSQFF,TGTGCCAGCAGCACCGACAGGGTGGGATCCCAGTTCTTC
TRBJ2-7,TRBD1,TRBV6-6,NA,15,CASSSPGTGNYEQYF,TGTGCCAGCAGTTCCCCCGGGACAGGGAACTACGAGCAGTACTTC
TRBJ1-5,NA,TRBV19,NA,13,CASSIVGDQPQHF,TGTGCCAGTAGTATAGTCGGGGATCAGCCCCAGCATTTT
TRBJ2-7,TRBD1,TRBV10-2,NA,15,CASSLTGTGFYEQYF,TGCGCCAGCAGCCTTACCGGGACAGGGTTTTACGAGCAGTACTTC
TRBJ2-1,TRBD2,TRBV13,NA,16,CASSLPRLAPYNEQFF,TGTGCCAGCAGCTTACCCCGACTAGCGCCATACAATGAGCAGTTCTTC
TRBJ1-3,NA,TRBV7-8,NA,15,CASSIGTPSGNTIYF,TGTGCCAGCAGCATAGGGACACCCTCTGGAAACACCATATATTTT
TRBJ2-1,NA,TRBV5-4,NA,15,CASSLKEGWNNEQFF,TGTGCCAGCAGCTTGAAGGAAGGTTGGAACAATGAGCAGTTCTTC
TRBJ2-6,NA,TRBV6-2/TRBV6-3,NA,18,CASSQPSDRDWGANVLTF,TGTGCCAGCAGCCAGCCTTCCGACAGGGACTGGGGGGCCAACGTCCTGACTTTC
TRBJ1-1,NA,TRBV29-1,NA,12,CSVGTRSTEAFF,TGCAGCGTTGGGACCCGTTCGACTGAAGCTTTCTTT
TRBJ2-3,NA,TRBV29-1,once,14,CSVEDPSRADTQYF,TGCAGCGTTGAAGATCCGAGTCGCGCAGATACGCAGTATTTT
TRBJ1-5,NA,TRBV20-1,NA,13,CSAYSGEAQPQHF,TGCAGTGCTTATTCAGGGGAGGCTCAGCCCCAGCATTTT
TRBJ2-7,NA,TRBV7-9,NA,12,CASSPTVYEQYF,TGTGCCAGCAGCCCGACAGTCTACGAGCAGTACTTC
TRBJ2-3,NA,TRBV9,NA,14,CASSVVGRPDAQYF,TGTGCCAGCAGCGTAGTTGGAAGACCAGATGCGCAGTATTTT
TRBJ2-5,NA,TRBV2,NA,14,CASTAQRARGTQYF,TGTGCCAGCACCGCACAGCGGGCGAGGGGGACCCAGTACTTC
TRBJ1-4,NA,TRBV27,NA,13,CASSFSQGEKLFF,TGTGCCAGCAGTTTCAGCCAGGGGGAAAAACTGTTTTTT
TRBJ1-4,NA,TRBV4-3,NA,12,CASGYRGEKLFF,TGCGCCAGCGGTTATAGGGGCGAAAAACTGTTTTTT
TRBJ1-4,NA,TRBV7-9,NA,11,CASRIGEKLFF,TGTGCCAGCAGAATCGGCGAAAAACTGTTTTTT
TRBJ2-3,TRBD1,TRBV5-6,NA,15,CASESGTGGTDTQYF,TGTGCCAGCGAGTCTGGGACAGGGGGCACAGATACGCAGTATTTT
TRBJ1-1,TRBD1,TRBV27,NA,15,CASSTRDRGSTEAFF,TGTGCCAGCAGTACCCGGGACAGGGGGTCCACTGAAGCTTTCTTT
TRBJ2-7,TRBD1,TRBV4-3,NA,15,CASSRTTGSIDEQYF,TGCGCCAGCAGCCGAACGACAGGGAGTATCGACGAGCAGTACTTC
TRBJ2-7,NA,TRBV12-3/TRBV12-4,NA,13,CASSPWDTMEQYF,TGTGCCAGCAGTCCCTGGGACACCATGGAGCAGTACTTC
TRBJ2-1,TRBD1,TRBV3-1,NA,16,CASSRGLDRGYNEQFF,TGTGCCAGCAGCCGAGGGTTGGACAGGGGTTACAATGAGCAGTTCTTC
TRBJ2-7,NA,TRBV5-1,NA,15,CASSLSGSLSYEQYF,TGCGCCAGCAGCTTATCAGGGTCTCTCTCCTACGAGCAGTACTTC
TRBJ1-6,NA,TRBV5-1,NA,17,CASSLEGPGQPNYPLHF,TGCGCCAGCAGCTTAGAAGGTCCCGGACAGCCGAACTATCCCCTCCACTTT
TRBJ2-3,NA,TRBV4-1,NA,16,CASSQVKQRTTDTQYF,TGCGCCAGCAGCCAAGTAAAACAGAGAACCACAGATACGCAGTATTTT
TRBJ2-5,NA,TRBV15,NA,12,CATSRVQETQYF,TGTGCCACCAGCAGAGTACAAGAGACCCAGTACTTC
TRBJ1-1,NA,TRBV29-1,NA,15,CSVAGTQSGYTEAFF,TGCAGCGTCGCCGGGACTCAGTCTGGGTACACTGAAGCTTTCTTT